A single TCR beta chain is shown here with its context. Its antigen is as yet unknown. The CDR3 runs to 13 residues. With 4 bases clipped from V and 9 bases from J, the junction kept 5 bases outside the gene matches. CDR1 and CDR2 (germline): SNHLY, FYNNEI. The data were taken from a study of vaccination and CD4 T cells after COVID-19. Overall study: Convalescent donors were composed of six males and four females, of whom two were Hispanic. General study results and limits: Relatively small numbers of convalescent patients were studied, with no early post-infection timepoints included.

As to treatment: approximately 11-day PBMC culture with coronavirus spike peptide pools or control peptides (ViraFEST assay). The absence of any prior SARS-CoV-2 infection in healthy vaccine recipients was confirmed by nucleocapsid antibody tests that came back negative both before and after vaccination. With the Oncomine TCR Beta short-read assay, DNA from cultured CD4+ T cells was sequenced. MiXCR, run by TCRdb on the PCR reads, gives a single entry per CDR3 protein. The sample holds approximately 22,000 distinct CDR3 sequences; approximately 57% are singletons and the top ten take about 14%. The receptor comes from a human donor who received a COVID-19 vaccine. The chain has TRBV2 and TRBJ1-2; 10 nucleotides match TRBD1. Specimen: CD4+ T cells from blood, cultured in vitro, collected after SARS-CoV-2 vaccination. DNA of the CDR3: TGTGCCAGCAGTGCCGGGACAGGGGCTCGCTACACCTTC. It encodes CASSAGTGARYTF.